Described below is a single T cell receptor beta chain sequence and its context. Its specificity is unknown. The time point is: after dendritic cell vaccination, including at tumor progression/relapse. Selection required adequate fresh-frozen tumor tissue plus more than two years' survival data. Blood PBMC samples: pre-vaccination, two weeks post third vaccination, and at tumor progression. Profiling relied on immunoSEQ multiplex PCR, and the TCRdb table lists in-frame clones only, not all of them. In the table there are 99,000 or so clones, 65% to 85% of which are singletons. This sample was taken from a study of glioma-infiltrating T cells after dendritic cell vaccination. Background on the study: Dendritic cell vaccination trial patients had either newly diagnosed or recurrent glioblastoma. Whole-study findings and limits: Patients with more pretreatment TILs had longer time to progression and survival.

This TCR came from a human donor with glioblastoma. This material consisted of blood, taken after dendritic cell vaccination.

CDR3 protein: CASRIWAVEGDTQYF. The DNA of the CDR3 is TGCGCCAGCAGGATCTGGGCCGTAGAAGGAGATACGCAGTATTTT. V gene TRBV5-1 combines with J gene TRBJ2-3; D is undetermined. The CDR3 sequence is 15 residues long. Between the trimmed V and J ends, which lost 5 bases and 5 bases, there was a span of 18 bases. Germline V CDR1 and CDR2: SGHRS, YFSETQ. Together with reference TRBV5-1 and TRBJ2-3, the CDR3 gives the full variable domain: KAGVTQTPRYLIKTRGQQVTLSCSPISGHRSVSWYQQTPGQGLQFLFEYFSETQRNKGNFPGRFSGRQFSNSRSEMNVSTLELGDSALYLCASRIWAVEGDTQYFGPGTRLTVL.